This TCR beta chain stems from a study of CXCR3-negative and CXCR3-positive naive CD8 T cells. Study outcomes and limitations: Hydrophobicity was higher for TRB CDR3s found in CXCR3-positive naive cells than in CXCR3-negative naive cells. The study found that naive CXCR3-negative and CXCR3-positive cells shared TRBV-TRBJ usage, while memory cells differed. For the naive subsets, surface CD5 was similar, and TCR strength was inferred from TRB CDR3 properties.

Details on this clonotype: Its target is unknown.

This CDR3 is 17 amino acids long. Germline CDR1 and CDR2: LGHNA and YSLEER. The authors prepared UMI-labeled TRB cDNA libraries by 5' RACE. TCRdb re-called the 5' RACE reads and catalogs CDR3 proteins one per entry, DNA excluded. In total, the table holds approximately 96,000 distinct CDR3 sequences. This chain links TRBV4-3 with TRBJ2-5. The source is a human donor in good health. Some clones in this sample may be carry-over from other donors' samples. The sequencing sample was made of naive CXCR3+ CD8+ T cells from blood. The subset was: CD45RO-CCR7+CD27+CD95- naive CD8+ T cells expressing CXCR3 (TNR3+). CDR3 region: CASSQDGLLRGGETQYF.